This is a list of T cell receptor beta chains from one sample in a study of blood T cell repertoires in COVID-19. Only in-frame clones appear in the TCRdb table, and some are missing; sequencing was by immunoSEQ multiplex PCR. Among around 250,000 clones listed, 85% were seen once. The sample comprised peripheral blood. All receptors come from a man aged 50 to 59 with active or convalescent COVID-19. Both conserved end residues are part of each CDR3. The order of the fields is D gene, V gene, J gene, clone size, CDR3 protein, CDR3 DNA. The D gene is left open where the match is weak. Only some rows state a clone size, as once, few, many or a class for expanded clones.

-	TRBV5-5	TRBJ1-4	-	CASSLPGRTNEKLFF	TGTGCCAGCAGCTTACCAGGAAGAACTAATGAAAAACTGTTTTTT
TRBD2	TRBV18	TRBJ2-7	-	CTSSPGLAGQQYF	TGTACCAGCTCGCCTGGACTAGCGGGCCAGCAGTACTTC
TRBD1	TRBV5-4	TRBJ2-7	-	CASSLSRDRGDYEQYF	TGTGCCAGCAGCTTGTCCCGGGACAGGGGCGACTACGAGCAGTACTTC
-	TRBV5-1	TRBJ2-3	few	CASSLTRSPPTDTQYF	TGCGCCAGCAGCTTGACCAGGTCCCCGCCCACAGATACGCAGTATTTT
-	TRBV10-3	TRBJ2-5	-	CASTARGIQETQYF	TGTGCCTCAACAGCTCGGGGGATTCAAGAGACCCAGTACTTC
-	TRBV12-3/TRBV12-4	TRBJ2-1	-	CASRPTRYGEQFF	TGTGCCAGCAGGCCGACGAGGTACGGGGAGCAGTTCTTC
-	TRBV5-6	TRBJ1-1	-	CASSPGGWGGTEAFF	TGTGCCAGCAGCCCTGGCGGCTGGGGGGGCACTGAAGCTTTCTTT
TRBD1	TRBV4-3	TRBJ2-7	-	CASSPGTGISYEQYF	TGCGCCAGCAGCCCTGGGACAGGCATCTCCTACGAGCAGTACTTC
-	TRBV18	TRBJ1-1	-	CASSPNILNTEAFF	TGTGCCAGCTCACCTAATATCCTTAACACTGAAGCTTTCTTT
-	TRBV3-1/TRBV3-2	TRBJ2-5	-	CASSQTRGGGPQETQYF	TGTGCCAGCAGCCAAACCCGCGGTGGGGGCCCCCAAGAGACCCAGTACTTC
-	TRBV7-2	TRBJ2-3	-	CASSLAGVAGDTQYF	TGTGCCAGCAGCTTAGCGGGTGTTGCGGGGGATACGCAGTATTTT
TRBD1	TRBV6-2/TRBV6-3	TRBJ2-6	-	CASSPTGGGANVLTF	TGTGCCAGCAGTCCGACAGGGGGCGGGGCCAACGTCCTGACTTTC
TRBD2	TRBV2	TRBJ2-4	-	CASRALAGVGDIQYF	TGTGCCAGCAGGGCACTAGCGGGAGTCGGGGACATTCAGTACTTC
-	TRBV7-9	TRBJ2-2	-	CASSRDTGELFF	TGTGCCAGCAGCCGGGACACCGGGGAGCTGTTTTTT
-	TRBV18	TRBJ2-5	-	CASSPRTGLQETQYF	TGTGCCAGCTCACCGCGAACGGGTCTGCAAGAGACCCAGTACTTC
TRBD2	TRBV30	TRBJ2-1	-	CAWGRGGIGLAGAEQFF	TGTGCCTGGGGTCGAGGGGGTATAGGACTAGCGGGAGCTGAGCAGTTCTTC
-	TRBV11-2	TRBJ2-1	once	CASSLAPDEQFF	TGTGCCAGCAGCTTAGCCCCTGATGAGCAGTTCTTC
-	TRBV19	TRBJ1-1	once	CASSMQGAGDTEAFF	TGTGCCAGTAGTATGCAGGGAGCGGGGGACACTGAAGCTTTCTTT
TRBD2	TRBV5-4	TRBJ2-7	-	CASSSAAGTSDYEQYF	TGTGCCAGCAGCTCAGCCGCCGGGACTAGCGACTACGAGCAGTACTTC
-	TRBV5-6	TRBJ1-6	-	CASSLGDSPLHF	TGTGCCAGCAGCTTGGGAGATTCACCCCTCCACTTT
TRBD2	TRBV27	TRBJ2-1	-	CASSDGTSGAGNEQFF	TGTGCCAGCAGTGACGGGACTAGCGGTGCGGGGAATGAGCAGTTCTTC
TRBD1	TRBV14	TRBJ2-4	-	CASSQRTGMGKNIQYF	TGTGCCAGCAGCCAAAGGACAGGGATGGGCAAAAACATTCAGTACTTC
-	TRBV9	TRBJ2-1	-	CASSASDSSYNEQFF	TGTGCCAGCAGCGCAAGCGATAGCTCCTACAATGAGCAGTTCTTC
TRBD2	TRBV15	TRBJ2-3	-	CATSRPDLAGGATDTQYF	TGTGCCACCAGCAGACCAGACCTAGCGGGAGGGGCCACAGATACGCAGTATTTT
TRBD2	TRBV5-6	TRBJ2-5	-	CASSLVPEREDQETQYF	TGTGCCAGCAGCTTGGTACCGGAGCGGGAGGACCAAGAGACCCAGTACTTC
-	TRBV3-1/TRBV3-2	TRBJ2-3	-	CASSQDTYTDTQYF	TGTGCCAGCAGCCAAGACACCTACACAGATACGCAGTATTTT